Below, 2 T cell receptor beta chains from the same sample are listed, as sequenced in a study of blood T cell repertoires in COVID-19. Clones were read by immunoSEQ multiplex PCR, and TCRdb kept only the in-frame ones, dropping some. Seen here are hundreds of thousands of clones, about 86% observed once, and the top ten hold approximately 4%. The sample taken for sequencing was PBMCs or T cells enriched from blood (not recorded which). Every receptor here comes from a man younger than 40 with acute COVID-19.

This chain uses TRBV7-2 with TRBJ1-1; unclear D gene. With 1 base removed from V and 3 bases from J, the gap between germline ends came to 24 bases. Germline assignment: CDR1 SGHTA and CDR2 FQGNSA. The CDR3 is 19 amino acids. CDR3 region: CASSLVLPRDRAGDTEAFF. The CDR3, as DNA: TGTGCCAGCAGCTTAGTTCTACCCCGCGACCGGGCGGGTGACACTGAAGCTTTCTTT.

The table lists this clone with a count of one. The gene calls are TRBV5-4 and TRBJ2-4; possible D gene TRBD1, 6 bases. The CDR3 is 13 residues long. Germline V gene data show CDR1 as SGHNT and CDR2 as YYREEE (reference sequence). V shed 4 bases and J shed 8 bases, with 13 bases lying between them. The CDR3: CASSVDRQDIQYF. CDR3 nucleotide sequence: TGTGCCAGCAGCGTCGACAGGCAGGACATTCAGTACTTC.